This T cell receptor beta chain originates from a study of cytomegalovirus exposure and HLA in healthy donors (TCRdb year 2017). Describing the broader study: The 700 or so repertoires of the first cohort and the 110 or so validation repertoires were produced on the same platform, according to a later analysis. The aim of the study was to test whether cataloging public T cell receptors could identify signatures of past pathogen exposure. In addition to the first cohort of around 670 subjects, a separate validation cohort of around 110 different subjects was used. To predict cytomegalovirus infection status, the study combined high-throughput TCR immunosequencing, statistical association of individual TCRs with disease status, and machine learning.

Based on the germline V gene, the CDR1 and CDR2 sequences are MGHRA and YSYEKL. V is reduced by 4 bases and J by 7 bases, leaving a spacing of 20 bases between them. The CDR3 holds 16 amino acids from the cysteine to the phenylalanine. Only the CDR3 portion is preserved as DNA: 48 bases, with reading frame beginning at the first base. Study-level results and caveats: All 120 or so repertoires were used to score co-occurrence in the validation cohort in a later analysis, because that analysis had no HLA typing for the cohort. In vitro tests confirmed that a few of the cytomegalovirus-associated TCR beta chains recognize cytomegalovirus antigens. The classifier was reported to diagnose cytomegalovirus status with high specificity and sensitivity in both the original cohort and the validation cohort. Subsequent analysis determined that TCRs grouped into clusters in the first cohort also showed a tendency toward co-occurrence across the 120 or so validation repertoires, and approximately 94% of cluster scores exceeded 0. The study listed 170 or so TCR beta chains as associated with cytomegalovirus. Most TCR sequences were seen in very few donors, while some public TCRs were found in many individuals. According to the authors, the approach could potentially be generalized to other disease states and immunological phenotypes.

Donors formed part of the validation cohort, which comprised 120 subjects and was distinct from the first cohort of 550 to 850 subjects. The library was obtained by the immunoSEQ multiplex PCR assay. The authors processed their data as follows. A statistical classification framework was developed to diagnose cytomegalovirus status using the catalog of TCR beta chain sequences. TCRdb's version of the immuneACCESS table is confined to in-frame rearrangements and falls short of the full clone set. An unresolved V gene accounts for under half of the shortfall where checked; the remainder is of unknown origin. Clonal size and the V and J genes are those of that table, whereas D and trimming came from the DNA. This sample comprises about 150,000 clones, 80% to 95% of them detected only once. Jointly, the top ten make up 0.6% to 0.85% of the sample. Comment on this clone: The antigen this receptor binds is unknown. Per-nucleotide qualities are absent, and no much larger clonotype sits a single base away.

Sample: PBMCs. The chain uses TRBV4-1 and TRBJ2-1; TRBD1 could be the D gene, as 5 bases match. The TCR originated in a man younger than 35 in good health and CMV-seronegative. For the CDR3, the sequence is CASSLLGKRQPNEQFF. The DNA sequence follows: TGCGCCAGCAGCCTCCTGGGGAAGAGACAGCCGAATGAGCAGTTCTTC.